Below, 28 T cell receptor beta chains from the same sample are listed, as sequenced in a study of cytomegalovirus exposure and HLA in healthy donors. The PCR contained 60 Vbeta and 13 Jbeta primers. Using immunoSEQ multiplex PCR, the repertoire was profiled, and TCRdb retains in-frame clones only, with some absent. Altogether more than 130,000 clones are present, around 77% being singletons, with the ten largest covering nearly 5%. Sample: PBMCs. Receptors originate from a woman in her forties or fifties in good health and CMV-seronegative.

The chain recombines TRBV19 with TRBJ1-2; TRBD1 aligns across 7 bases. The CDR3 length is 17 residues. J was trimmed by 6 bases and V by 5 bases; bases with no gene match: 18. CDR1 and CDR2 from the germline V gene are LNHDA and SQIVND (reference sequence). In DNA form, the CDR3 reads TGTGCCAGTAGTGTGAGCACAGGGGTCGCCAAGATGGATGGCTACACCTTC. This gives the protein CASSVSTGVAKMDGYTF.

The gene calls are TRBV19 and TRBJ2-7; TRBD1 aligns across 10 bases. The CDR3 spans 18 residues. The trim removed 3 bases at V and 2 bases at J, leaving 13 bases unmatched. Germline V gene lookup returns CDR1 LNHDA and CDR2 SQIVND (reference sequence). The CDR3 spells CASSITRYPGQGPYEQYF. The DNA for the CDR3 is TGTGCCAGTAGTATCACGCGTTATCCGGGACAGGGGCCCTACGAGCAGTACTTC.

CDR3 region: CASSLDRVDIQYF. The CDR3 DNA reads TGTGCCAGCAGCTTGGACAGGGTTGACATTCAGTACTTC. The V call is TRBV5-4, the J call TRBJ2-4; perhaps TRBD1 as D (6 bases). The CDR3 is 13 residues long. The germline V gene encodes CDR1 SGHNT and CDR2 YYREEE (reference sequence). The germline V and J ends were trimmed by 0 bases and 8 bases, with 9 bases remaining between them.

The chain is built from TRBV4-1 and TRBJ1-1; 8 bases are a match to TRBD1. This CDR3 comprises 15 residues. The junction had 6 bases not matched to a gene; V was cut back by 1 base and J by 5 bases. Per germline, CDR1 MGHRA and CDR2 YSYEKL. The DNA for the CDR3 is TGCGCCAGCAGCCAAGCTCCGGACAGGGATACTGAAGCTTTCTTT. This sequence encodes CASSQAPDRDTEAFF.

The chain uses TRBV7-2 and TRBJ2-5; the match to TRBD1 covers 8 bases. This CDR3 is 16 amino acids long. V was clipped by 5 bases and J by 5 bases; unmatched bases: 13. CDR1 SGHTA and CDR2 FQGNSA come from the germline V gene. The CDR3 DNA sequence: TGTGCCAGCAGCCGATTTCCCAGGGGGCGCGATGAGACCCAGTACTTC. Its protein is CASSRFPRGRDETQYF.

The CDR3 is CASSLVNGMNTEAFF. Here the CDR3 DNA reads TGTGCCAGCAGCTTAGTAAACGGGATGAACACTGAAGCTTTCTTT. The V call is TRBV7-8, the J call TRBJ1-1; D not certain. Germline values: CDR1 SGHVS, CDR2 FQNEAQ. V was shortened by 1 base and J by 0 bases, with 9 bases between the two germline ends. The CDR3 extends over 15 amino acids.

The chain carries TRBV5-4 and TRBJ2-1; TRBD1 matches 8 bases. Trimming took 4 bases from V and 10 from J; bases not matched to a gene: 13. Germline V gene sequence: CDR1 SGHNT, CDR2 YYREEE (reference sequence). The length of the CDR3 is 15 residues. CDR3 nucleotides: TGTGCCAGCAGCCCCAAAGGGACAGGTGGAACGGAGCAGTTCTTC. As protein: CASSPKGTGGTEQFF.

The chain carries TRBV6-1 and TRBJ2-7; 12 bases are shared with TRBD2. This CDR3 is built from 17 residues. From germline, CDR1 is MNHNS and CDR2 SASEGT. V was clipped by 2 bases and J by 1 base; unmatched bases: 6. CDR3 in amino acids: CASSETSGGSISYEQYF. CDR3 nucleotides: TGTGCCAGCAGTGAAACTAGCGGGGGGTCGATTTCCTACGAGCAGTACTTC.

The gene calls are TRBV9 and TRBJ2-5; D may be TRBD1 (5 bases). V was trimmed by 4 bases and J by 5 bases, leaving 18 bases between them. Germline CDR1 SGDLS, CDR2 YYNGEE. This CDR3 contains 15 residues. This chain's CDR3 is CASSLQSRGTETQYF. CDR3 nucleotides: TGTGCCAGCAGCCTCCAATCTAGGGGTACCGAGACCCAGTACTTC.

This clone was counted between two and nine times. This chain connects TRBV11-3 to TRBJ1-1, with D maybe TRBD1 (6 bases). V lost 1 base and J lost 7, with 10 bases in between. The germline V gene has CDR1 SGHNT and CDR2 YENEEA. The CDR3 has 13 residues. CDR3 DNA: TGTGCCAGCAGCTTAGGGCAGGACAGTGAAGCTTTCTTT. This sequence encodes CASSLGQDSEAFF.

The gene calls are TRBV18 and TRBJ1-2; D perhaps matches TRBD1 (5 bases). CDR3 length: 14 amino acids. Trimming left V 5 bases short and J 6 bases short, with 16 bases between. CDR1 is KGHSH, CDR2 LQKENI, per germline. In DNA, the CDR3 is TGTGCCAGCTCATTCACTTGGGGGGAAGATGGCTACACCTTC. Amino acids: CASSFTWGEDGYTF.

The chain joins TRBV27 to TRBJ2-7, with a possible D match to TRBD1 (6 bases). V gave up 3 bases and J gave up 3 bases, with 21 bases separating them. The length of the CDR3 is 17 residues. Germline V lookup: CDR1 MNHEY, CDR2 SMNVEV (reference sequence). CDR3 region: CASSFSERQARYYEQYF. CDR3 bases: TGTGCCAGCAGTTTCTCCGAGCGACAGGCTCGCTACTACGAGCAGTACTTC.

This sequence joins TRBV29-1 and TRBJ1-5; D is unclear. Germline V CDR1 and CDR2: SQVTM, ANQGSEA. Between the trimmed V and J ends, which lost 4 bases and 7 bases, there was a span of 14 bases. CDR3 length: 13 residues. The CDR3 region is CSVVVSARQPQHF. CDR3 sequence (DNA): TGCAGCGTTGTTGTCAGTGCTCGACAGCCCCAGCATTTT.

The chain carries TRBV13 and TRBJ2-3, with a tentative D call TRBD1 (6 bases). Germline V gene sequence: CDR1 PRHDT, CDR2 FYEKMQ (reference sequence). Trimming removed 8 bases from V and 6 bases from J, with 15 bases in between. CDR3 size: 13 residues. CDR3 region: CASFSGAKDTQYF. The CDR3 DNA follows: TGTGCCAGCTTTTCAGGGGCCAAGGATACGCAGTATTTT.

This clone was detected only once. The chain has TRBV7-8 and TRBJ1-5; TRBD1 aligns across 11 bases. The germline CDR1 and CDR2 sequences are SGHVS and FQNEAQ. Trimming cost V 5 bases and J 3 bases; bases outside gene matches: 3. CDR3 length: 15 amino acids. Here the CDR3 DNA reads TGTGCCAGCAGCCGGACAGGGGGCTTCAATCAGCCCCAGCATTTT. It yields the protein CASSRTGGFNQPQHF.

The chain recombines TRBV11-2 with TRBJ2-3; TRBD2 matches 7 bases. V was pared by 5 bases and J by 4 bases, with 15 bases of the junction left unmatched. The CDR3 spans 17 residues. From germline, CDR1 is SGHAT and CDR2 FQNNGV. The CDR3 is CASSPRSGVAGADTQYF. As DNA, the CDR3 is TGTGCCAGCAGCCCTAGGAGCGGGGTCGCCGGGGCAGATACGCAGTATTTT.

This chain connects TRBV30 to TRBJ1-6; D is uncertain. The germline V gene encodes CDR1 GTSNPN and CDR2 SVGIG (reference sequence). The CDR3 is 13 amino acids. Trimming left V 4 bases short and J 9 bases short, with 13 bases between. As DNA, the CDR3 is TGTGCCTGGACGACGAGGAGAGGTTCACCCCTCCACTTT. Its translation: CAWTTRRGSPLHF.

A remark on this clone: This sample also contains other DNA sequences that code for the same CDR3. This chain connects TRBV9 to TRBJ2-7; 7 positions match TRBD1. The V and J ends lost 3 bases and 4 bases, in that order; junction bases with no gene match: 1. This CDR3 contains 12 residues. Germline V lookup: CDR1 SGDLS, CDR2 YYNGEE. Here the CDR3 DNA reads TGTGCCAGCAGCGGACAGGGTTACGAGCAGTACTTC. It encodes CASSGQGYEQYF.

The chain recombines TRBV19 with TRBJ1-2; 9 bases align to TRBD1. The germline V gene encodes CDR1 LNHDA and CDR2 SQIVND (reference sequence). J gave up 2 bases and V 6 bases, and 7 bases lay outside the gene matches. The length of the CDR3 is 15 residues. Here the CDR3 DNA reads TGTGCCAGTAGCCGGACAGGGGAGGGAAACTATGGCTACACCTTC. This sequence encodes CASSRTGEGNYGYTF.

The CDR3 loop is CASSFTGWGTEAFF. The DNA of the CDR3 is TGTGCCAGCAGCTTTACAGGGTGGGGCACTGAAGCTTTCTTT. This rearrangement joins TRBV11-1 to TRBJ1-1; the D gene is possibly TRBD1 (6 bases). Per germline, CDR1 SGHAT and CDR2 FQDESV (reference sequence). This CDR3 is 14 amino acids long. V gave up 3 bases and J gave up 4 bases, with 12 bases separating them.

On this clone: At the DNA level, this CDR3 is encoded by other sequences in the same sample as well. The V call is TRBV19, the J call TRBJ2-7; tentatively, D is TRBD2 (5 bases). Trimming took 3 bases from V and 0 from J, leaving 9 bases between them. CDR3 length: 14 amino acids. Germline-derived CDR1 and CDR2 are LNHDA and SQIVND (reference sequence). The CDR3 DNA is TGTGCCAGTAGTATGAGGGCAGTCTCCTACGAGCAGTACTTC. Amino acids: CASSMRAVSYEQYF.

The chain joins TRBV7-2 to TRBJ2-5; a possible D gene is TRBD1 (6 bases). The J call is doubtful: the DNA matches TRBJ2-7 better. CDR1 SGHTA and CDR2 FQGNSA come from the germline V gene. The CDR3 extends over 16 amino acids. The CDR3 loop is CASSLENRQDIYEQYF. The CDR3, as DNA: TGTGCCAGCAGCTTAGAGAACAGACAGGATATCTACGAGCAGTACTTC.

The chain links TRBV27 to TRBJ2-3, with 7 bases fitting TRBD1. Trimming cost V 2 bases and J 0 bases; bases outside gene matches: 2. CDR1 is MNHEY, CDR2 SMNVEV, per germline (reference sequence). CDR3 length: 15 amino acids. The CDR3 loop reads CASSLGTVSTDTQYF. The CDR3, as DNA: TGTGCCAGCAGTTTAGGGACAGTGAGCACAGATACGCAGTATTTT.

V usage is TRBV19 and J usage is TRBJ1-5; possible D gene TRBD1, 6 bases. CDR3 length equals 15 residues. Between the trimmed V and J ends, which lost 5 bases and 0 bases, there was a span of 11 bases. Germline assignment: CDR1 LNHDA and CDR2 SQIVND (reference sequence). Written as DNA, the CDR3 is TGTGCCAGTAGTTCAGGGGCTAATAGCAATCAGCCCCAGCATTTT. It encodes CASSSGANSNQPQHF. Variable domain in full (rest from reference TRBV19 and TRBJ1-5): DGGITQSPKYLFRKEGQNVTLSCEQNLNHDAMYWYRQDPGQGLRLIYYSQIVNDFQKGDIAEGYSVSREKKESFPLTVTSAQKNPTAFYLCASSSGANSNQPQHFGDGTRLSIL.

This chain connects TRBV5-4 to TRBJ2-6; a weak D match, TRBD1 (6 bases). The CDR3 loop spans 17 amino acids. V was trimmed by 0 bases and J by 2 bases, leaving 12 bases between them. CDR1 and CDR2 from the germline V gene are SGHNT and YYREEE (reference sequence). The chain's CDR3 is CASSLVGRGAGANVLTF. DNA for the CDR3: TGTGCCAGCAGCTTGGTGGGCAGGGGTGCTGGGGCCAACGTCCTGACTTTC. Using reference TRBV5-4 and TRBJ2-6 for the parts outside the CDR3, the full variable domain is ETGVTQSPTHLIKTRGQQVTLRCSSQSGHNTVSWYQQALGQGPQFIFQYYREEENGRGNFPPRFSGLQFPNYSSELNVNALELDDSALYLCASSLVGRGAGANVLTFGAGSRLTVL.

The chain recombines TRBV21-1 with TRBJ2-1; the table calls TRBD2, which could not be checked here. TRBV21-1 is listed as a pseudogene. The CDR3 runs to 16 residues. In DNA, the CDR3 is TGTGCCAGCAGCAAAGAGGCTAGCGGGGACTACAATGAGCAGTTCTTC. Residues: CASSKEASGDYNEQFF.

This clone was seen once. The rearrangement joins TRBV4-2 to TRBJ1-5; D unclear. Germline V gives CDR1 LGHNA, CDR2 YNFKEQ. V was clipped by 4 bases and J by 1 base, with 11 bases between them. The CDR3 length is 15 residues. The DNA of the CDR3 is TGTGCCAGCAGCCCGCAATACATAAGCAATCAGCCCCAGCATTTT. Translation gives CASSPQYISNQPQHF.

The chain links TRBV4-1 to TRBJ2-2; tentative D call: TRBD2 (5 bases). From germline, CDR1 is MGHRA and CDR2 YSYEKL. The CDR3 spans 13 residues. V was cut by 4 bases and J by 8 bases, with 11 bases left in between. CDR3 nucleotide sequence: TGCGCCAGCAGCCGACTGAGGGTTGGGGAGCTGTTTTTT. Translated, it gives CASSRLRVGELFF.